These 26 T cell receptor beta chains share one sample of origin, sequenced in a study of blood T cell repertoires in COVID-19. Here immunoSEQ multiplex PCR was the method, and the copy in TCRdb shows in-frame clones only, minus some. The sample carries under 500,000 clones, 80% to 90% recorded once. The sequenced sample consisted of peripheral blood. Receptors were obtained from a woman aged 25-40 years with acute or convalescent COVID-19.

The gene calls are TRBV4-1 and TRBJ2-1; 9 nucleotides line up with TRBD1. The CDR3 is 16 residues long. V dropped 0 bases and J dropped 4; count of bases not matched to a gene: 4. Germline CDR1 MGHRA, CDR2 YSYEKL. CDR3 in amino acids: CASSQEGDRDYNEQFF. The CDR3 DNA reads TGCGCCAGCAGCCAAGAAGGGGACAGGGATTACAATGAGCAGTTCTTC.

The chain couples TRBV19 to TRBJ2-6, with unresolved D. Per the germline V gene, CDR1 is LNHDA and CDR2 is SQIVND (reference sequence). V was trimmed by 3 bases and J by 0 bases, leaving 6 bases between them. The CDR3 sequence is 15 residues long. CDR3 loop: CASSISSSGANVLTF. In nucleotides, the CDR3 is TGTGCCAGTAGTATTAGCAGCTCTGGGGCCAACGTCCTGACTTTC.

The V and J genes are TRBV2 and TRBJ2-3, with unresolved D. The CDR3 length is 14 residues. Germline V lookup: CDR1 SNHLY, CDR2 FYNNEI. V dropped 7 bases and J dropped 0 bases, with 11 bases sitting between them. CDR3 sequence: CASIPTPSTDTQYF. CDR3 in DNA: TGTGCCAGCATTCCTACCCCTAGCACAGATACGCAGTATTTT.

V and J are TRBV9 and TRBJ1-2, with TRBD1 as a possible D gene (6 bases). The CDR3 length is 15 residues. Germline V gives CDR1 SGDLS, CDR2 YYNGEE. Trimming pared 3 bases from V and 3 bases from J, leaving 15 bases between. The CDR3 spells CASSAKTGSDYGYTF. In DNA form, the CDR3 reads TGTGCCAGCAGCGCCAAAACAGGGAGCGACTATGGCTACACCTTC.

The chain couples TRBV5-6 to TRBJ1-6; no definite D call. Germline CDR1 is SGHDT and CDR2 is YYEEEE. There are 17 residues in the CDR3. The germline V and J ends were trimmed by 4 bases and 0 bases, with 14 bases remaining between them. This CDR3 is CASSPAVASSYNSPLHF. The DNA for the CDR3 is TGTGCCAGCAGCCCGGCGGTGGCGAGCTCCTATAATTCACCCCTCCACTTT. Variable domain in full (rest from reference TRBV5-6 and TRBJ1-6): DAGVTQSPTHLIKTRGQQVTLRCSPKSGHDTVSWYQQALGQGPQFIFQYYEEEERQRGNFPDRFSGHQFPNYSSELNVNALLLGDSALYLCASSPAVASSYNSPLHFGNGTRLTVT.

This chain uses TRBV9 with TRBJ2-5; maybe TRBD1 (5 bases). The CDR3 contains 16 residues. Germline V gene data show CDR1 as SGDLS and CDR2 as YYNGEE. V lost 0 bases, J lost 0 bases, and 12 bases lay in between. CDR3 region: CASSVGAAGNQETQYF. The CDR3 nucleotides read TGTGCCAGCAGCGTAGGGGCCGCAGGGAACCAAGAGACCCAGTACTTC.

J is TRBJ2-7 and V is TRBV7-6, with D maybe TRBD2 (7 bases). The V end was cut by 5 bases, the J end by 2 bases, with 16 bases between. CDR1 and CDR2 (germline): SGHVS, FNYEAQ. CDR3 length equals 15 residues. CDR3 coding DNA: TGTGCCAGCAGCCCTGTAGGGGGGGCAACCTACGAGCAGTACTTC. As protein: CASSPVGGATYEQYF. Complete variable domain (other parts from reference TRBV7-6 and TRBJ2-7): GAGVSQSPRYKVTKRGQDVALRCDPISGHVSLYWYRQALGQGPEFLTYFNYEAQQDKSGLPNDRFSAERPEGSISTLTIQRTEQRDSAMYRCASSPVGGATYEQYFGPGTRLTVT.

This clone showed up just once. The chain combines TRBV10-2 with TRBJ1-1; 9 positions agree with TRBD1. With V trimmed by 1 base and J by 3 bases, 3 bases remained unmatched. The CDR3 length is 15 residues. Germline V gene lookup returns CDR1 WSHSY and CDR2 SAAADI. CDR3 sequence reads: CASSELQGADTEAFF. CDR3 coding DNA: TGCGCCAGCAGTGAGTTACAGGGGGCGGACACTGAAGCTTTCTTT.

The chain has TRBV27 and TRBJ1-5; D is unresolved. The V end was cut by 2 bases, the J end by 5 bases, with 10 bases between. This CDR3 is 14 amino acids long. Germline values: CDR1 MNHEY, CDR2 SMNVEV (reference sequence). The CDR3 reads CASSLGGEDQPQHF. CDR3 in DNA: TGTGCCAGCAGTTTAGGTGGCGAGGATCAGCCCCAGCATTTT.

The genes are TRBV7-3 and TRBJ2-7; 8 bases map to TRBD1. The CDR3 is 15 residues long. After removal of 5 bases from V and 0 bases from J, the junction contained 6 bases not matched to a gene. The germline V gene has CDR1 SGHTA and CDR2 FQGTGA. The CDR3 nucleotides read TGTGCCAGCAGCGTCGGACAGGGCAGCTCCTACGAGCAGTACTTC. Protein product: CASSVGQGSSYEQYF. The full variable domain, with the rest looked up from reference TRBV7-3 and TRBJ2-7, is GAGVSQTPSNKVTEKGKYVELRCDPISGHTALYWYRQSLGQGPEFLIYFQGTGAADDSGLPNDRFFAVRPEGSVSTLKIQRTERGDSAVYLCASSVGQGSSYEQYFGPGTRLTVT.

The chain joins TRBV6-2 or TRBV6-3 to TRBJ2-5; D remains unclear. The CDR3 is 15 residues long. Looked up from germline, CDR1 is MNHEY and CDR2 is SVGEGT. V dropped 0 bases and J dropped 1 base, with 9 bases sitting between them. DNA for the CDR3: TGTGCCAGCAGTTACTCTGGGCACCTCCAAGAGACCCAGTACTTC. Amino acid sequence: CASSYSGHLQETQYF.

V usage is TRBV28 and J usage is TRBJ2-1, with D possibly matching TRBD1 (5 bases). Germline loops: CDR1 MDHEN, CDR2 SYDVKM. There are 14 residues in the CDR3. V lost 2 bases, J lost 3 bases, and 8 bases lay in between. CDR3 DNA: TGTGCCAGCAGTTTACAGGGAAACTACAATGAGCAGTTCTTC. Residues: CASSLQGNYNEQFF. Complete variable domain (other parts from reference TRBV28 and TRBJ2-1): DVKVTQSSRYLVKRTGEKVFLECVQDMDHENMFWYRQDPGLGLRLIYFSYDVKMKEKGDIPEGYSVSREKKERFSLILESASTNQTSMYLCASSLQGNYNEQFFGPGTRLTVL.

This sequence joins TRBV27 and TRBJ2-6, with a tentative D call TRBD1 (6 bases). The germline CDR1 and CDR2 sequences are MNHEY and SMNVEV (reference sequence). This CDR3 has 15 residues. V dropped 7 bases and J dropped 2 bases, with 12 bases sitting between them. In nucleotides, the CDR3 is TGTGCCAGCACCTTGGACAGTACTGGGGCCAACGTCCTGACTTTC. Translated, it gives CASTLDSTGANVLTF.

V usage is TRBV12-5 and J usage is TRBJ2-7, with D possibly matching TRBD1 (6 bases). Germline V lookup: CDR1 LGHNT, CDR2 FRNRAP. Trimming removed 0 bases from V and 4 bases from J, with 13 bases in between. The CDR3 totals 15 residues. The DNA of the CDR3 is TGTGCTAGTGGTTTGGTGCCGGGACACCTATACGAGCAGTACTTC. Protein product: CASGLVPGHLYEQYF. Complete variable domain (other parts from reference TRBV12-5 and TRBJ2-7): DARVTQTPRHKVTEMGQEVTMRCQPILGHNTVFWYRQTMMQGLELLAYFRNRAPLDDSGMPKDRFSAEMPDATLATLKIQPSEPRDSAVYFCASGLVPGHLYEQYFGPGTRLTVT.

The rearrangement joins TRBV28 to TRBJ2-2; a weak D match, TRBD1 (6 bases). Germline-derived CDR1 and CDR2 are MDHEN and SYDVKM. This CDR3 has 13 amino acids. The V end lost 6 bases, the J end lost 4 bases, and 9 bases lay between the germline ends. This CDR3 is CASRSTGTGELFF. The CDR3, as DNA: TGTGCCAGCAGATCGACAGGCACCGGGGAGCTGTTTTTT.

CDR3 DNA: TGTGCCAGCAGCCTCCGGACTAGCGGGGGTCACGAGCAGTACTTC. It translates to CASSLRTSGGHEQYF. The chain is built from TRBV3-1 (or the pseudogene TRBV3-2) and TRBJ2-7, with TRBD2 matching 13 bases. The trim removed 4 bases at V and 5 bases at J, leaving 5 bases unmatched. CDR1 is LGHDT and CDR2 is YNNKEL in the germline V gene (reference sequence). This CDR3 contains 15 residues.

The chain carries TRBV7-6 and TRBJ2-1, with D maybe TRBD2 (5 bases). The CDR3 loop spans 15 amino acids. Trimming left V 5 bases short and J 5 bases short, with 16 bases between. The germline gives CDR1 SGHVS, CDR2 FNYEAQ. This CDR3 is CASSAWELANNEQFF. DNA for the CDR3: TGTGCCAGCAGCGCCTGGGAGTTGGCCAACAATGAGCAGTTCTTC.

The V and J genes are TRBV14 and TRBJ1-4; no clear D gene. The CDR3 loop spans 13 amino acids. In germline, CDR1 is SGHDN, CDR2 FVKESK. Trimming pared 6 bases from V and 7 bases from J, leaving 12 bases between. This chain's CDR3 is CASSFQVGEKLFF. CDR3 bases: TGTGCCAGCAGTTTTCAGGTCGGTGAAAAACTGTTTTTT. The full variable domain, with the rest looked up from reference TRBV14 and TRBJ1-4, is EAGVTQFPSHSVIEKGQTVTLRCDPISGHDNLYWYRRVMGKEIKFLLHFVKESKQDESGMPNNRFLAERTGGTYSTLKVQPAELEDSGVYFCASSFQVGEKLFFGSGTQLSVL.

The chain recombines TRBV2 with TRBJ1-2, with D possibly being TRBD1 (5 bases). Per the germline V gene, CDR1 is SNHLY and CDR2 is FYNNEI. Trimming removed 2 bases from V and 8 bases from J, with 12 bases in between. The CDR3 totals 13 residues. The CDR3 nucleotides read TGTGCCAGCAGTGAAAAGGGGCCTACAGGCTACACCTTC. It yields the protein CASSEKGPTGYTF.

The gene calls are TRBV19 and TRBJ1-2; TRBD1 aligns across 7 bases. The CDR3 covers 13 residues. Germline trimming cut 7 bases from V and 6 bases from J; bases unmatched to any gene: 8. Per the germline V gene, CDR1 is LNHDA and CDR2 is SQIVND (reference sequence). CDR3 DNA sequence: TGTGCCAGTACCACTCAGGGGGTGAATGGCTACACCTTC. As protein: CASTTQGVNGYTF.

The chain has TRBV6-5 and TRBJ1-6; D remains unclear. This CDR3 has 15 residues. V was trimmed by 6 bases and J by 6 bases, leaving 15 bases between them. Germline V gives CDR1 MNHEY, CDR2 SVGAGI. This CDR3 is CASRSGVLGNSPLHF. The CDR3 bases are TGTGCCAGCAGATCCGGGGTATTAGGTAATTCACCCCTCCACTTT.

This clone appeared once. V gene TRBV11-2 combines with J gene TRBJ1-3, with unresolved D. Per the germline V gene, CDR1 is SGHAT and CDR2 is FQNNGV. V lost 7 bases and J lost 4, with 8 bases in between. This CDR3 region has 12 residues. The DNA of the CDR3 is TGTGCCAGCACCCGAGGCGGAAACACCATATATTTT. The encoded protein is CASTRGGNTIYF.

The chain has TRBV4-1 and TRBJ1-1; D might be TRBD1 (5 bases). Deletions cut 1 base from V and 1 base from J, with 13 bases between. The CDR3 sequence is 16 residues long. The germline V gene has CDR1 MGHRA and CDR2 YSYEKL. In nucleotides, the CDR3 is TGCGCCAGCAGCCAAGGGGCCGCGGGGGGGAACACTGAAGCTTTCTTT. This translates into CASSQGAAGGNTEAFF.

This chain uses TRBV28 with TRBJ2-5; 7 positions match TRBD2. The CDR3 runs to 16 residues. V lost 6 bases to trimming and J lost 10 bases; unmatched junction nucleotides: 20. Germline lookup yields CDR1 MDHEN and CDR2 SYDVKM. The CDR3 region is CASRHRLAGTSRDQYF. DNA for the CDR3: TGTGCCAGCAGACACCGGTTAGCGGGTACCTCAAGGGACCAGTACTTC. The variable domain in full, with the rest retrieved from reference TRBV28 and TRBJ2-5, is DVKVTQSSRYLVKRTGEKVFLECVQDMDHENMFWYRQDPGLGLRLIYFSYDVKMKEKGDIPEGYSVSREKKERFSLILESASTNQTSMYLCASRHRLAGTSRDQYFGPGTRLLVL.

The rearrangement uses TRBV29-1 and TRBJ1-6; the match to TRBD1 covers 7 bases. J gave up 7 bases and V 4 bases, and 4 bases lay outside the gene matches. From germline, CDR1 is SQVTM and CDR2 ANQGSEA. This CDR3 has 13 amino acids. The CDR3 spells CSVGWDRNSPLHF. The CDR3 coding sequence is TGCAGCGTTGGATGGGACAGAAATTCACCCCTCCACTTT.

The chain uses TRBV7-3 and TRBJ2-5; maybe TRBD1 (6 bases). This CDR3 is 13 amino acids long. V was shortened by 5 bases and J by 5 bases, with 12 bases between the two germline ends. Germline V CDR1 and CDR2: SGHTA, FQGTGA. The CDR3 sequence is CASSPQGWETQYF. The CDR3 DNA reads as TGTGCCAGCAGCCCACAGGGATGGGAGACCCAGTACTTC.